These 20 T cell receptor beta chains were all obtained from the same sample, sequenced in a study of T cells in Graves' hyperthyroidism and ophthalmopathy. Researchers took RNA transcripts and amplified the TCR beta CDR3 regions from them. HTBI primers drove first-round RT-PCR of the TCR CDR3. Via MiXCR, TCRdb re-called the multiplex PCR reads, giving one row per CDR3 protein. The sample includes just over 550,000 distinct CDR3 sequences, around 42% of them seen just once. Sequences were obtained from peripheral blood or thyroid tissue (not recorded which). All receptors derive from a woman aged 18 to 35 with Graves' hyperthyroidism.

Many counts were recorded for this clonotype. This rearrangement joins TRBV7-2 to TRBJ1-6; 8 nucleotides align to TRBD1. V lost 1 base and J lost 9; bases outside the gene matches: 8. The germline CDR1 and CDR2 sequences are SGHTA and FQGNSA. The CDR3 spans 16 residues. CDR3 in DNA: TGTGCCAGCAGCTTAGACTCCCAGGGGGCAGGTTCACCCCTCCACTTT. This translates into CASSLDSQGAGSPLHF.

The gene calls are TRBV5-1 and TRBJ1-2; D ambiguous. From germline, CDR1 is SGHRS and CDR2 YFSETQ. This CDR3 region has 16 residues. With 4 bases removed from V and 5 bases from J, the gap between germline ends came to 21 bases. Written as DNA, the CDR3 is TGCGCCAGCAGCAACCCGGCAACAGCTAAACTATATGGCTACACCTTC. Translated: CASSNPATAKLYGYTF.

The V call is TRBV12-3 or TRBV12-4, the J call TRBJ1-2; perhaps TRBD1 as D (6 bases). Trimming removed 5 bases from V and 4 bases from J, with 14 bases in between. CDR3 length equals 14 residues. As DNA, the CDR3 is TGTGCCAGCAGTCTCACAGGGCGTGGCTATGGCTACACCTTC. This encodes CASSLTGRGYGYTF.

A single count supports this clonotype. The V and J genes are TRBV10-3 and TRBJ2-5; 12 nucleotides match TRBD2. This CDR3 comprises 15 residues. After removal of 6 bases from V and 5 bases from J, the junction contained 7 bases not matched to a gene. Germline values: CDR1 ENHRY, CDR2 SYGVKD. CDR3 amino acids: CAISATSGSLETQYF. CDR3 DNA: TGTGCCATCAGCGCGACTAGCGGGAGTTTGGAGACCCAGTACTTC.

This clonotype was observed at least ten times. The chain is built from TRBV25-1 and TRBJ2-5; maybe TRBD1 (6 bases). CDR3 length equals 12 residues. V was trimmed by 2 bases and J by 12 bases, leaving 13 bases between them. The germline V gene has CDR1 MGHDK and CDR2 SYGVNS. The CDR3 DNA reads as TGTGCCAGCAGTGAAGGAAGACAGGATAAGTACTTC. Amino acids: CASSEGRQDKYF.

As to this clonotype: At one end, the junction sequence differs from germline, possibly due to a read error. V and J are TRBV10-3 and TRBJ1-5; 7 nucleotides match TRBD1. The CDR3 is 16 amino acids. Germline lookup yields CDR1 ENHRY and CDR2 SYGVKD. The DNA for the CDR3 is TGTGCCAGCAGTTTGAATACGGGGACAGTCAATCAGCCCCAGCATTTT. Protein product: CASSLNTGTVNQPQHF.

The chain couples TRBV11-1 to TRBJ2-3; D call uncertain. This CDR3 is 14 amino acids long. Germline CDR1 and CDR2: SGHAT and FQDESV (reference sequence). Trimming took off 4 bases at V and 2 bases at J, with 10 bases between the two ends. The CDR3 bases are TGTGCCAGCAGCTCGACAACAGACACAGATACGCAGTATTTT. Protein product: CASSSTTDTDTQYF.

As regards this clonotype: One junction end does not reproduce the germline sequence, and a read error may be involved. This chain links TRBV20-1 with TRBJ1-4, with a tentative D call TRBD1 (5 bases). This CDR3 has 12 amino acids. Germline V gene lookup returns CDR1 DFQATT and CDR2 SNEGSKA (reference sequence). CDR3 DNA sequence: TGCAGTGCTAGGGAGGGGATTGAAGAACTGTTTTTT. The encoded protein is CSAREGIEELFF.

This clonotype was counted ten times or more. The J gene is TRBJ1-5, the V gene TRBV2; no definite D call. V lost 4 bases and J 9 bases, leaving 13 bases between the germline ends. The V gene's germline CDR1 is SNHLY and CDR2 FYNNEI. The CDR3 is 13 amino acids. CDR3 sequence reads: CASSGTSPVPQHF. CDR3 in DNA: TGTGCCAGCAGTGGGACGTCCCCCGTGCCCCAGCATTTT.

V is TRBV19 and J is TRBJ1-1; D is perhaps TRBD1 (6 bases). CDR1 is LNHDA, CDR2 SQIVND, per germline (reference sequence). V was pared by 11 bases and J by 0 bases, with 10 bases between. CDR3 length equals 12 residues. The CDR3 nucleotides read TGTGCCTGTAAGGGGGTGAACACTGAAGCTTTCTTT. It specifies CACKGVNTEAFF.

In this sample, this clonotype turned up once. This chain connects TRBV5-1 to TRBJ1-3, with D perhaps matching TRBD1 (6 bases). Germline CDR1 reads SGHRS; CDR2 reads YFSETQ. This CDR3 has 15 amino acids. V was clipped by 7 bases and J by 0 bases, with 14 bases between them. The CDR3 region is CASALMTGSGNTIYF. The CDR3 DNA reads as TGCGCCAGCGCGCTCATGACAGGCTCTGGAAACACCATATATTTT.

This clonotype was picked up a small number of times. One junction end disagrees with the germline gene, perhaps due to a read error. The V and J genes are TRBV29-1 and TRBJ1-1, with TRBD1 matching 8 bases. The CDR3 consists of 13 residues. CDR1 SQVTM and CDR2 ANQGSEA come from the germline V gene. DNA for the CDR3: TGTGCCTGGAGGAGACAGGGGTACACTGAAGCTTTCTTT. The encoded protein is CAWRRQGYTEAFF.

In this sample, this clonotype turned up a few times. Given a much more abundant clone one base away, this may be a read error. The V call is TRBV29-1, the J call TRBJ1-1; perhaps TRBD1 as D (6 bases). V was trimmed by 8 bases and J by 4 bases, leaving 14 bases between them. CDR3 length: 12 amino acids. Germline loops: CDR1 SQVTM, CDR2 ANQGSEA. The CDR3 DNA is TGCAGCAGTCGCAGGGGAGCCACTGAAGCTTTCTTT. Amino acid sequence: CSSRRGATEAFF.

Points on this clonotype: No conserved phenylalanine or tryptophan ends this CDR3, so it is likely a read error. The DNA is left out, because the CDR3 cannot be placed on it with certainty; the CDR3 is given as TCRdb lists it. V is TRBV12-3 or TRBV12-4 and J is TRBJ2-2. The CDR3 adds up to 9 amino acids, both ends counted. The CDR3 sequence is CASSLLSGL.

In the case of this clonotype: A clone one base away is much larger, so this may be a read error. The chain recombines TRBV20-1 with TRBJ2-7, with 9 nucleotides matching TRBD2. The CDR3 is 13 amino acids. From germline, CDR1 is DFQATT and CDR2 SNEGSKA (reference sequence). In DNA form, the CDR3 reads TGCAGTGCAAAAAGCGGGAGGATCGACGAGCAGTGCTTC. Amino acid sequence: CSAKSGRIDEQCF.

The chain is built from TRBV20-1 and TRBJ1-1; tentatively, D is TRBD1 (6 bases). CDR1 is DFQATT, CDR2 SNEGSKA, per germline (reference sequence). The length of the CDR3 is 13 residues. The germline V and J ends were trimmed by 3 bases and 3 bases, with 11 bases remaining between them. The CDR3 DNA follows: TGCAGTGCTAGGTCTCCAGGGGACACTGAAGCTTTCTTT. Its protein is CSARSPGDTEAFF.

This chain joins TRBV20-1 and TRBJ2-5; TRBD1 matches 7 bases. V dropped 5 bases and J dropped 7; count of bases not matched to a gene: 7. CDR1 is DFQATT, CDR2 SNEGSKA, per germline (reference sequence). CDR3 length: 12 amino acids. The CDR3 loop reads CSAERQGGTQYF. CDR3 DNA sequence: TGCAGTGCTGAAAGACAGGGCGGGACCCAGTACTTC.

This clonotype appeared a single time. A much larger clone sits a single nucleotide away, making a read error possible. The gene calls are TRBV29-1 and TRBJ2-7; 9 bases line up with TRBD1. This CDR3 is 14 amino acids long. Germline assignment: CDR1 SQVTM and CDR2 ANQGSEA. CDR3 loop: CSAEEGTGNYEQYF. CDR3 bases: TGCAGCGCTGAAGAGGGGACAGGGAACTACGAGCAGTACTTC.

The chain is built from TRBV7-9 and TRBJ2-7; perhaps D is TRBD1 or TRBD2 (5 bases each). This CDR3 has 13 amino acids. Germline V lookup: CDR1 SEHNR, CDR2 FQNEAQ (reference sequence). Trimming took off 1 base at V and 5 bases at J, with 9 bases between the two ends. The CDR3 protein is CASSLGVGDEQYF. In nucleotides, the CDR3 is TGTGCCAGCAGCTTAGGAGTGGGGGACGAGCAGTACTTC.

DNA of the CDR3: TGTGCCAGCAGCTTAGCATGGACAGGGTTCTCTGGAAACACCATATATTTT. Its translation: CASSLAWTGFSGNTIYF. J is TRBJ1-3 and V is TRBV7-8; the match to TRBD1 covers 8 bases. This CDR3 contains 17 residues. Germline V CDR1 and CDR2: SGHVS, FQNEAQ. Losses at the gene ends were 0 bases for V and 0 bases for J; bases not matched to a gene: 4.